The clone carrying this TCR beta chain was observed many times. Its antigen is still unknown. The data belong to a study of T-cell memory formation after mild COVID-19. Study-level results: Balance between CD4 and CD8 was seen in clones contracting day 15 to 85, and a CD4+ lean was seen in later expanders.

5'RACE with constant-segment primers built TCRalpha and TCRbeta cDNA libraries with UMIs. Via MiXCR, TCRdb re-called the 5' RACE reads, giving one row per CDR3 protein. The table has roughly 370,000 distinct CDR3 sequences, approximately 16% seen once. This CDR3 has 17 residues. The germline gives CDR1 SGHRS, CDR2 YFSETQ. The V and J ends lost 1 base and 0 bases respectively, with 14 bases between them. This chain uses TRBV5-1 with TRBJ1-3; the D gene is possibly TRBD1 (5 bases). The clonotype comes from a man aged 18-30 years who had mild COVID-19 (a few samples of this study predate the infection). Cell type and time point are not known. Sequencing was done on a sample of PBMCs or a T cell subset sorted from them (not recorded which). The CDR3 DNA follows: TGCGCCAGCAGCTTGAATTACGGGACTAGCTCTGGAAACACCATATATTTT. Its protein product is CASSLNYGTSSGNTIYF.